The text below deals with one T cell receptor beta chain. The antigen is not known. Sequence at one end of the junction differs from germline and may be a read error. A multiplex PCR was run with 60 Vbeta primers and 13 Jbeta primers. The method was immunoSEQ multiplex PCR; TCRdb's version includes in-frame clones alone and lacks a portion of them. The sample records roughly 180,000 clones, approximately 81% being singletons. This sample is part of a study of cytomegalovirus exposure and HLA in healthy donors. Findings of the study overall: Across all donors, roughly uniform sequencing depth was an assumption of the presence/absence analyses.

Donors sampled were nominally healthy, though unrecorded immune exposures were likely. Germline CDR1 LGHNA, CDR2 YSLEER. The CDR3 is made up of 17 amino acids. What was sequenced was PBMCs. The rearrangement links TRBV4-3 to TRBJ2-4; 9 nucleotides align to TRBD2. The TCR was taken from a woman under 30 in good health and CMV-seropositive. The CDR3, as DNA: TGCGCCAGCAGCCAAGGCTCAGAGGGACTAGCAAAAAACAGTCAGTACTTC. This encodes CASSQGSEGLAKNSQYF.